The present TCR beta chain was sequenced within a study of early T cells in non-severe SARS-CoV-2 infection. Whole-study findings and limits: Reliance on VDJdb matching favored anti-spike CD8 responses; private and CD4 specificities were missed.

Concerning this clonotype itself: The antigen remains undetermined.

Each CDR3 protein gets one entry after TCRdb re-called the 5' RACE reads with MiXCR. The sample records roughly 45,000 distinct CDR3 sequences, 3.5% to 4.5% being singletons. CDR1 SGHNT and CDR2 YYREEE come from the germline V gene (reference sequence). Trimming cost V 6 bases and J 5 bases; bases outside gene matches: 9. The CDR3 contains 14 residues. The chain couples TRBV5-4 to TRBJ2-5; 8 bases fit TRBD1. Sequenced material: whole blood. This sequence originates from an adult who was a healthcare worker with PCR-confirmed SARS-CoV-2 infection or an uninfected control (not recorded which). CDR3: CASTRQGSQETQYF. DNA for the CDR3: TGTGCCAGCACAAGACAGGGGTCACAGGAGACCCAGTACTTC. The variable domain in full, completed from reference TRBV5-4 and TRBJ2-5, reads ETGVTQSPTHLIKTRGQQVTLRCSSQSGHNTVSWYQQALGQGPQFIFQYYREEENGRGNFPPRFSGLQFPNYSSELNVNALELDDSALYLCASTRQGSQETQYFGPGTRLLVL.